This T cell receptor (beta chain) was sequenced during a study of blood T cell repertoires in COVID-19. Study overall: PBMCs, B-cell-depleted T cells, or T cells were the source of the cDNA or gDNA that made up the material.

After removal of 6 bases from V and 0 bases from J, the junction contained 19 bases not matched to a gene. Germline CDR1 reads MNHEY; CDR2 reads SVGEGT. There are 19 residues in the CDR3. The method was immunoSEQ multiplex PCR; TCRdb's version includes in-frame clones alone and lacks a portion of them. The repertoire holds some 250,000 clones, around 86% seen once, with around 5% in the top ten. While infection was still active, Seattle patients were enrolled and then followed longitudinally. The sequence was collected from an older woman with COVID-19, enrolled during active disease. This chain uses TRBV6-2 or TRBV6-3 with TRBJ2-7; TRBD2 matches 8 bases. Input material: peripheral blood. In nucleotides, the CDR3 is TGTGCCAGCAGCCCGACGAAGCGGGAGTATCGCCTAAGCTCCTACGAGCAGTACTTC. Amino acids: CASSPTKREYRLSSYEQYF.